These 25 T cell receptor beta chains came from one sample sequenced in a study of OX40 agonist ivuxolimab in advanced cancers. TCRdb's copy holds only in-frame clones and misses some; the assay was immunoSEQ multiplex PCR. Of under 85,000 clones in the sample, 90% are singletons; the top ten hold more than 0.6%. Source: CD4+ or CD8+ T cells sorted from blood, taken in a trial of the OX40 agonist ivuxolimab. The receptor set was obtained from an adult with an advanced solid tumor such as melanoma, head and neck, liver or kidney cancer.

The chain employs TRBV5-6 and TRBJ2-7, with D perhaps TRBD1 or TRBD2 (5 bases each). Trimming cost V 2 bases and J 11 bases, with 14 bases left between them. Germline CDR1 and CDR2: SGHDT and YYEEEE. There are 12 residues in the CDR3. The CDR3 loop reads CASSFSRDREYF. The CDR3 nucleotides are TGTGCCAGCAGCTTTAGTAGGGACCGCGAGTACTTC. The full variable domain, completed using reference TRBV5-6 and TRBJ2-7, is DAGVTQSPTHLIKTRGQQVTLRCSPKSGHDTVSWYQQALGQGPQFIFQYYEEEERQRGNFPDRFSGHQFPNYSSELNVNALLLGDSALYLCASSFSRDREYFGPGTRLTVT.

The chain carries TRBV6-5 and TRBJ2-5; unclear D gene. Germline assignment: CDR1 MNHEY and CDR2 SVGAGI. The CDR3 covers 12 residues. V lost 8 bases, J lost 3 bases, and 10 bases lay in between. In DNA form, the CDR3 reads TGTGCCAGCGGATGGATAGAAGAGACCCAGTACTTC. Amino acid sequence: CASGWIEETQYF.

V is TRBV18 and J is TRBJ2-5, with unresolved D. V was clipped by 3 bases and J by 5 bases, with 16 bases between them. The CDR3 runs 15 residues. Germline assignment: CDR1 KGHSH and CDR2 LQKENI. The CDR3 reads CASSPQGRIGETQYF. The CDR3 bases are TGTGCCAGCTCACCCCAAGGACGGATCGGGGAGACCCAGTACTTC.

V usage is TRBV5-1 and J usage is TRBJ2-7, with 9 bases aligning to TRBD2. The trim removed 0 bases at V and 5 bases at J, leaving 9 bases unmatched. The CDR3 sequence is 16 residues long. Germline loops: CDR1 SGHRS, CDR2 YFSETQ. CDR3 residues: CASSLGLAEGLDEQYF. CDR3 coding DNA: TGCGCCAGCAGCTTGGGACTAGCGGAGGGTCTTGACGAGCAGTACTTC.

The rearrangement links TRBV7-3 to TRBJ2-5; tentatively, D is TRBD1 (6 bases). The CDR3 runs to 13 residues. Trimming took off 5 bases at V and 2 bases at J, with 9 bases between the two ends. In germline, CDR1 is SGHTA, CDR2 FQGTGA. This CDR3 reads CASSPGQQETQYF. In DNA form, the CDR3 reads TGTGCCAGCAGCCCTGGACAGCAAGAGACCCAGTACTTC.

The chain has TRBV25-1 and TRBJ1-6, with 11 nucleotides matching TRBD1. J was trimmed by 9 bases and V by 4 bases; bases with no gene match: 5. Germline V gene lookup returns CDR1 MGHDK and CDR2 SYGVNS. The CDR3 covers 15 residues. CDR3 amino acids: CASSATDRGLSPLHF. Here the CDR3 DNA reads TGTGCCAGCAGTGCCACGGACAGGGGGCTTTCACCCCTCCACTTT.

The genes are TRBV5-4 and TRBJ1-1, with 9 positions matching TRBD1. This CDR3 has 15 amino acids. Trimming took 4 bases from V and 1 from J; bases not matched to a gene: 5. Per the germline V gene, CDR1 is SGHNT and CDR2 is YYREEE (reference sequence). CDR3 DNA sequence: TGTGCCAGCAGCCCTAGGACAGGGGCGAACACTGAAGCTTTCTTT. Residues: CASSPRTGANTEAFF.

The genes are TRBV14 and TRBJ1-5, with D perhaps TRBD1 (6 bases). CDR3 length: 14 residues. The V end was cut by 5 bases, the J end by 6 bases, with 14 bases between. Germline lookup yields CDR1 SGHDN and CDR2 FVKESK. For the CDR3, the DNA is TGTGCCAGCAGCGAGACAGGCTCAAGTCAGCCCCAGCATTTT. It codes for CASSETGSSQPQHF.

The chain combines TRBV5-4 with TRBJ2-6; the match to TRBD1 covers 10 bases. With V trimmed by 6 bases and J by 4 bases, 7 bases remained unmatched. The V gene's germline CDR1 is SGHNT and CDR2 YYREEE (reference sequence). The CDR3 has 16 amino acids. The CDR3 DNA follows: TGTGCCAGCAACAGACAGGGGGCGGCCGGGGCCAACGTCCTGACTTTC. Encoded protein: CASNRQGAAGANVLTF.

This rearrangement joins TRBV28 to TRBJ1-2, with D perhaps matching TRBD1 (5 bases). Germline CDR1 reads MDHEN; CDR2 reads SYDVKM. The CDR3 is 13 amino acids. V was trimmed by 8 bases and J by 7 bases, leaving 17 bases between them. The CDR3 DNA reads as TGTGCCAGCGAAGGGGCGGTGTATGGTGGCTACACCTTC. This sequence encodes CASEGAVYGGYTF.

The V gene is TRBV19, the J gene TRBJ2-1; maybe TRBD2 (6 bases). Trimming took off 6 bases at V and 5 bases at J, with 11 bases between the two ends. The germline V gene has CDR1 LNHDA and CDR2 SQIVND (reference sequence). CDR3 length: 13 residues. The CDR3 reads CASSLWGDNEQFF. The CDR3 coding sequence is TGTGCCAGTAGCCTCTGGGGGGACAATGAGCAGTTCTTC. Using reference TRBV19 and TRBJ2-1 for the parts outside the CDR3, the full variable domain is DGGITQSPKYLFRKEGQNVTLSCEQNLNHDAMYWYRQDPGQGLRLIYYSQIVNDFQKGDIAEGYSVSREKKESFPLTVTSAQKNPTAFYLCASSLWGDNEQFFGPGTRLTVL.

V and J are TRBV6-1 and TRBJ1-5; 7 bases map to TRBD1. From germline, CDR1 is MNHNS and CDR2 SASEGT. This CDR3 comprises 16 residues. J gave up 3 bases and V 2 bases, and 7 bases lay outside the gene matches. The CDR3 loop is CASSERGQLFNQPQHF. The DNA of the CDR3 is TGTGCCAGCAGTGAAAGGGGACAGCTCTTCAATCAGCCCCAGCATTTT.

V gene TRBV11-3 combines with J gene TRBJ2-7; 10 nucleotides match TRBD2. CDR1 and CDR2 from the germline V gene are SGHNT and YENEEA. The V segment lost 1 base and the J segment 2 bases; nucleotides outside the gene matches: 2. This CDR3 spans 15 amino acids. For the CDR3, the DNA is TGTGCCAGCAGCTTAGCAGCGGGAGGGCCCTACGAGCAGTACTTC. Its translation is CASSLAAGGPYEQYF.

The gene calls are TRBV6-6 and TRBJ1-6, with D perhaps TRBD1 (6 bases). CDR3 size: 16 residues. Looked up from germline, CDR1 is MNHNY and CDR2 is SVGAGI (reference sequence). Between the trimmed V and J ends, which lost 0 bases and 7 bases, there was a span of 13 bases. CDR3 amino acids: CASSYSFSRGNSPLHF. In nucleotides, the CDR3 is TGTGCCAGCAGTTACTCGTTTAGTAGGGGGAATTCACCCCTCCACTTT.

The chain links TRBV11-3 to TRBJ1-1; no firm D call. The V end was cut by 2 bases, the J end by 8 bases, with 15 bases between. The CDR3 is 14 amino acids. Germline CDR1 is SGHNT and CDR2 is YENEEA. CDR3 nucleotides: TGTGCCAGCAGCTTATACGATGGGCCCCTCGAAGCTTTCTTT. This encodes CASSLYDGPLEAFF. The full variable domain, completed using reference TRBV11-3 and TRBJ1-1, is EAGVVQSPRYKIIEKKQPVAFWCNPISGHNTLYWYLQNLGQGPELLIRYENEEAVDDSQLPKDRFSAERLKGVDSTLKIQPAELGDSAVYLCASSLYDGPLEAFFGQGTRLTVV.

This sequence joins TRBV28 and TRBJ2-2, with a possible D match to TRBD1 (5 bases). Germline V CDR1 and CDR2: MDHEN, SYDVKM. Trimming took 4 bases from V and 3 from J, leaving 15 bases between them. The length of the CDR3 is 16 residues. CDR3 sequence reads: CASSSYRFQDTGELFF. The CDR3, as DNA: TGTGCCAGCAGTTCATACAGGTTCCAGGACACCGGGGAGCTGTTTTTT.

The chain is built from TRBV28 and TRBJ2-7; tentatively, D is TRBD2 (6 bases). The CDR3 is made up of 13 amino acids. Germline CDR1 reads MDHEN; CDR2 reads SYDVKM. With 4 bases removed from V and 0 bases from J, the gap between germline ends came to 7 bases. The CDR3 nucleotides read TGTGCCAGCAGTTACGGGAGCTCCTACGAGCAGTACTTC. Translated: CASSYGSSYEQYF.

V and J are TRBV18 and TRBJ1-4; the D gene is possibly TRBD1 (5 bases). The V and J ends lost 6 bases and 7 bases respectively, with 9 bases between them. The CDR3 has 12 amino acids. CDR1 is KGHSH and CDR2 is LQKENI in the germline V gene. In nucleotides, the CDR3 is TGTGCCAGCTCTGACAGAGGTGAAAAACTGTTTTTT. Amino acids: CASSDRGEKLFF.

This clone was seen only once. V is TRBV19 and J is TRBJ2-5; 9 bases fit TRBD1. This CDR3 comprises 16 residues. Germline V gene sequence: CDR1 LNHDA, CDR2 SQIVND (reference sequence). V was clipped by 4 bases and J by 4 bases; unmatched bases: 10. This chain's CDR3 is CASSRASTGGLETQYF. The DNA of the CDR3 is TGTGCCAGTAGTAGAGCGTCCACAGGGGGCTTAGAGACCCAGTACTTC.

The gene calls are TRBV5-4 and TRBJ1-1; D call uncertain. Germline CDR1 SGHNT, CDR2 YYREEE (reference sequence). CDR3 length: 14 amino acids. Trimming took off 3 bases at V and 1 base at J, with 10 bases between the two ends. The DNA of the CDR3 is TGTGCCAGCAGCTCGTACTTAAGGAACACTGAAGCTTTCTTT. Protein: CASSSYLRNTEAFF.

This chain links TRBV28 with TRBJ2-7; tentative D call: TRBD2 (5 bases). V was trimmed by 6 bases and J by 6 bases, leaving 18 bases between them. The CDR3 sequence is 14 residues long. Germline CDR1 is MDHEN and CDR2 is SYDVKM. CDR3 loop: CASSLVGAQVEQYF. The CDR3 DNA sequence: TGTGCCAGCAGCCTTGTGGGAGCCCAGGTCGAGCAGTACTTC.

This clone showed up just a few times. This chain joins TRBV7-2 and TRBJ1-1, with TRBD1 matching 7 bases. Losses at the gene ends were 9 bases for V and 0 bases for J; bases not matched to a gene: 7. In germline, CDR1 is SGHTA, CDR2 FQGNSA. This CDR3 spans 14 amino acids. This chain's CDR3 is CARRQGAMNTEAFF. The CDR3 DNA reads TGTGCCAGGCGACAGGGCGCAATGAACACTGAAGCTTTCTTT.

This chain joins TRBV4-2 and TRBJ2-2, with TRBD2 as a possible D gene (5 bases). V shed 4 bases and J shed 7 bases, with 13 bases lying between them. CDR1 LGHNA and CDR2 YNFKEQ come from the germline V gene. The CDR3 loop spans 14 amino acids. The CDR3 nucleotides read TGTGCCAGCAGCCCATCGGGGTGGGGCGGGGAGCTGTTTTTT. This gives the protein CASSPSGWGGELFF.

This clone was picked up a small number of times. This chain connects TRBV7-2 to TRBJ1-4, with 10 positions matching TRBD1. The CDR3 totals 15 residues. Germline CDR1 SGHTA, CDR2 FQGNSA. Trimming took 5 bases from V and 7 from J; bases not matched to a gene: 7. The CDR3, as DNA: TGTGCCAGCAGCAGAACCGGGACAGGGGTTGAAAAACTGTTTTTT. Protein: CASSRTGTGVEKLFF.

This clone was counted once. The V call is TRBV6-1, the J call TRBJ2-7; D gene ambiguous. The CDR3 loop spans 12 amino acids. The V gene's germline CDR1 is MNHNS and CDR2 SASEGT. Trimming cost V 10 bases and J 3 bases, with 13 bases left between them. DNA of the CDR3: TGTGCCACCAATCGGAACTACTACGAGCAGTACTTC. This encodes CATNRNYYEQYF.